This TCR beta chain was found in a study of radiation and T cells in renal cell carcinoma. General study findings and limits: Irradiated tumors had higher TCR clonality than control tumors.

Produced via immunoSEQ multiplex PCR; TCRdb's table is partial and in-frame only. Seen here are under 30,000 clones, 45% to 55% observed once, and the top ten hold about a fifth. Treatment of the sample: treatment-naive control, cytoreductive nephrectomy. Control tumors came from treatment-naive patients without prior radiation. This renal cell carcinoma was of the clear cell type. Trimming removed 3 bases from V and 8 bases from J, with 5 bases in between. The CDR3 covers 11 residues. Germline V CDR1 and CDR2: GTSNPN, SVGIG (reference sequence). Points on this clone: The antigen remains undetermined.

The chain combines TRBV30 with TRBJ1-6; D gene uncertain. The receptor comes from a human donor with renal cell carcinoma. The sequenced sample was tumor tissue, obtained from a patient whose treatment was nephrectomy without radiotherapy. CDR3 sequence reads: CAWRGHSPLHF. DNA for the CDR3: TGTGCCTGGAGAGGGCATTCACCCCTCCACTTT.